These T cell receptor beta chains were read from a single sample in a study of T-cell reconstitution after alpha-beta-depleted transplantation in children. TCRdb called the PCR reads again in MiXCR, with one record for every CDR3 protein. Found here are about 540,000 distinct CDR3 sequences, 15% to 20% of them singletons; the top ten hold 2.5% to 4%. Sequencing used PBMCs from the stem cell graft donor, obtained from the stem cell graft. Receptors were obtained from a human donor who donated a stem cell graft to a child with acute lymphoblastic leukemia. Both conserved end residues are part of each CDR3. D genes are given only for firm matches. Clone sizes are given selectively: once, few, many, or a class where the clone is expanded.

d_call,clone_size,j_call,v_call,cdr3_aa,cdr3_nt
TRBD2,few,TRBJ2-7,TRBV9,CASSPFGGSGYEQYF,TGTGCCAGCAGCCCATTTGGCGGGAGTGGCTACGAGCAGTACTTC
TRBD2,.,TRBJ2-5,TRBV5-1,CASSFPGLAVQETQYF,TGCGCCAGCAGTTTCCCGGGACTAGCGGTTCAAGAGACCCAGTACTTC
.,.,TRBJ2-1,TRBV11-2,CASSIPGLYNEQFF,TGTGCCAGCAGCATACCGGGACTCTACAATGAGCAGTTCTTC
.,few,TRBJ1-1,TRBV6-1,CASSALGGADNTEAFF,TGTGCCAGCAGTGCCCTTGGAGGGGCAGATAACACTGAAGCTTTCTTT
TRBD1,.,TRBJ2-6,TRBV5-6,CASSQDRGSGANVLTF,TGTGCCAGCAGCCAGGACAGGGGGTCTGGGGCCAACGTCCTGACTTTC
TRBD2,few,TRBJ2-1,TRBV6-1,CASSAWTSGSTEQFF,TGTGCCAGCAGTGCCTGGACTAGCGGGAGTACTGAGCAGTTCTTC
TRBD1,.,TRBJ2-7,TRBV6-1,CASLDRGGQYF,TGTGCCAGCTTGGACAGGGGAGGTCAGTACTTC
TRBD2,.,TRBJ2-3,TRBV12-3/TRBV12-4,CASSLVGGSPTDTQYF,TGTGCCAGCAGTTTGGTGGGCGGGAGTCCCACAGATACGCAGTATTTT
.,.,TRBJ2-3,TRBV12-3/TRBV12-4,CASSLTARLEGLDTQYF,TGTGCCAGCAGTTTAACCGCTAGGTTGGAGGGTCTAGATACGCAGTATTTT
TRBD1,.,TRBJ1-4,TRBV7-6,CASSLARDRGSTNEKLFF,TGTGCCAGCAGCTTAGCGCGGGACAGGGGATCAACTAATGAAAAACTGTTTTTT
.,.,TRBJ2-7,TRBV11-1,CASSLARPPTQSPYEQYF,TGTGCCAGCAGCTTAGCGAGGCCCCCGACCCAATCCCCCTACGAGCAGTACTTC
.,.,TRBJ2-7,TRBV20-1,CSASKSGFYSLRDPPGGEQYF,TGCAGTGCATCAAAATCCGGTTTTTACTCTTTGCGGGACCCACCAGGCGGCGAGCAGTACTTC
TRBD2,.,TRBJ2-1,TRBV7-9,CASSPKSGRAANEQFF,TGTGCCAGCAGCCCCAAGAGCGGGAGGGCCGCCAATGAGCAGTTCTTC
TRBD2,.,TRBJ2-7,TRBV6-1,CASSERGEPYEQYF,TGTGCCAGCAGTGAGCGGGGGGAACCCTACGAGCAGTACTTC
.,many,TRBJ1-5,TRBV20-1,CSALRGVGNQPQHF,TGCAGTGCCCTGAGAGGGGTGGGCAATCAGCCCCAGCATTTT
.,few,TRBJ2-3,TRBV20-1,CSAREWETDTQYF,TGCAGTGCTAGAGAGTGGGAGACAGATACGCAGTATTTT
.,.,TRBJ2-1,TRBV9,CASTATGGPYNEQFF,TGTGCCAGCACCGCCACCGGGGGCCCCTACAATGAGCAGTTCTTC
.,.,TRBJ2-1,TRBV20-1,CSARVKLASSYNEQFF,TGCAGTGCTAGAGTAAAACTAGCCAGCTCCTACAATGAGCAGTTCTTC
TRBD2,many,TRBJ2-5,TRBV5-6,CASSFKRRLAGQETQYF,TGTGCCAGCAGCTTTAAGAGGAGACTAGCGGGACAAGAGACCCAGTACTTC
.,few,TRBJ1-6,TRBV6-1,CASRRVSPSPLHF,TGTGCCAGCAGGAGGGTGTCCCCCTCACCCCTCCACTTT
TRBD2,.,TRBJ2-2,TRBV15,CATSMGTGGGAELFF,TGTGCCACCAGCATGGGAACGGGGGGGGGCGCGGAGCTGTTTTTT
TRBD1,few,TRBJ1-4,TRBV12-3/TRBV12-4,CASSRRRQGGPEKLFF,TGTGCCAGCAGCCGAAGGAGACAGGGGGGGCCTGAAAAACTGTTTTTT
.,.,TRBJ2-2,TRBV27,CASSSRLNTGELFF,TGTGCCAGCAGTTCCCGACTGAACACCGGGGAGCTGTTTTTT
TRBD1,few,TRBJ2-1,TRBV20-1,CSARENRGYNEQFF,TGCAGTGCTAGAGAGAACAGGGGTTACAATGAGCAGTTCTTC
.,.,TRBJ1-5,TRBV20-1,CSARDFRQSNQPQHF,TGCAGTGCTAGAGATTTTCGGCAGAGCAATCAGCCCCAGCATTTT
.,many,TRBJ1-3,TRBV7-9,CASSLRGNTIYF,TGTGCCAGCAGCTTACGCGGAAACACCATATATTTT
TRBD1,.,TRBJ2-5,TRBV27,CASSPQGDRGSYQETQYF,TGTGCCAGCAGTCCCCAGGGTGACAGGGGGTCCTATCAAGAGACCCAGTACTTC
.,.,TRBJ2-5,TRBV7-9,CASSLGALGQETQYF,TGTGCCAGCAGCTTAGGCGCACTAGGACAAGAGACCCAGTACTTC
.,.,TRBJ2-5,TRBV14,CASSHHGTRETQYF,TGTGCCAGCAGCCACCATGGGACCAGAGAGACCCAGTACTTC
.,few,TRBJ2-7,TRBV6-5,CASSWRSAAIYEQYF,TGTGCCAGCAGTTGGAGGTCGGCAGCGATCTACGAGCAGTACTTC
TRBD1,.,TRBJ1-5,TRBV20-1,CSARDRTGSNQPQHF,TGCAGTGCTAGAGATAGGACAGGGAGCAATCAGCCCCAGCATTTT
.,.,TRBJ1-1,TRBV29-1,CSAGRDAFF,TGCAGCGCCGGACGGGACGCTTTCTTT
TRBD1,few,TRBJ1-1,TRBV20-1,CSARDYNRGRAEAFF,TGCAGTGCTAGAGATTACAACAGGGGTAGGGCTGAAGCTTTCTTT
.,.,TRBJ1-4,TRBV5-1,CASSLREPNEKLFF,TGCGCCAGCAGCTTGAGGGAGCCTAATGAAAAACTGTTTTTT
.,.,TRBJ1-1,TRBV12-3/TRBV12-4,CASSTGQFEAFF,TGTGCCAGCAGCACCGGACAGTTTGAAGCTTTCTTT
.,once,TRBJ2-7,TRBV11-2,CASSLAGASPPYEQYF,TGTGCCAGCAGCTTGGCGGGGGCTTCACCGCCCTACGAGCAGTACTTC
TRBD2,.,TRBJ2-7,TRBV20-1,CSASDTSGRSGEQYF,TGCAGTGCTAGTGACACTAGCGGGAGGTCGGGCGAGCAGTACTTC
.,few,TRBJ2-5,TRBV20-1,CSARDRNGIRETQYF,TGCAGTGCTAGAGATCGAAACGGGATCAGGGAGACCCAGTACTTC
TRBD1,.,TRBJ1-1,TRBV4-2,CASSQDIKTGTMNTEAFF,TGTGCCAGCAGCCAAGATATCAAGACAGGGACCATGAACACTGAAGCTTTCTTT
.,.,TRBJ1-4,TRBV6-5,CASSYSRRVPNEKLFF,TGTGCCAGCAGTTACTCGAGGAGGGTCCCTAATGAAAAACTGTTTTTT
TRBD1,.,TRBJ1-2,TRBV5-1,CASSLGANRGDYGYTF,TGCGCCAGCAGCTTGGGGGCTAACAGGGGCGACTATGGCTACACCTTC
.,few,TRBJ1-2,TRBV29-1,CSVPRWDGYTF,TGCAGCGTACCTCGGTGGGATGGCTACACCTTC
TRBD1,few,TRBJ2-7,TRBV29-1,CSVELGQGGHEQYF,TGCAGCGTTGAACTCGGACAGGGGGGCCACGAGCAGTACTTC
TRBD2,many,TRBJ2-1,TRBV4-1,CASSPREGLHNEQFF,TGCGCCAGCAGCCCGCGGGAGGGCCTCCACAATGAGCAGTTCTTC
.,.,TRBJ1-1,TRBV18,CASSPNRMNTEAFF,TGTGCCAGCTCACCAAACAGGATGAACACTGAAGCTTTCTTT
.,.,TRBJ1-2,TRBV27,CASSPRGGGHGYTF,TGTGCCAGCAGTCCCCGCGGGGGCGGACATGGCTACACCTTC
.,.,TRBJ1-1,TRBV5-6,CASSRWGGGPDTEAFF,TGTGCCAGCAGCCGGTGGGGTGGGGGCCCGGACACTGAAGCTTTCTTT
.,.,TRBJ1-2,TRBV5-1,CASSSFLTTENYGYTF,TGCGCCAGCAGCTCCTTTTTGACGACGGAAAACTATGGCTACACCTTC
TRBD2,.,TRBJ2-1,TRBV11-2,CASGALAGRYNEQFF,TGTGCCAGCGGGGCCCTAGCGGGGCGGTACAATGAGCAGTTCTTC
.,few,TRBJ1-2,TRBV25-1,CASSESETASYGYTF,TGTGCCAGCAGTGAATCGGAGACGGCCTCCTATGGCTACACCTTC
.,few,TRBJ2-7,TRBV20-1,CSAQMLRWGTYEQYF,TGCAGTGCTCAAATGCTACGCTGGGGGACCTACGAGCAGTACTTC
.,.,TRBJ2-6,TRBV3-1,CASSQAGLLPGANVLTF,TGTGCCAGCAGCCAAGCGGGACTCCTACCAGGGGCCAACGTCCTGACTTTC
.,.,TRBJ2-5,TRBV5-1,CASSFADGKETQYF,TGCGCCAGCAGCTTTGCCGACGGAAAAGAGACCCAGTACTTC